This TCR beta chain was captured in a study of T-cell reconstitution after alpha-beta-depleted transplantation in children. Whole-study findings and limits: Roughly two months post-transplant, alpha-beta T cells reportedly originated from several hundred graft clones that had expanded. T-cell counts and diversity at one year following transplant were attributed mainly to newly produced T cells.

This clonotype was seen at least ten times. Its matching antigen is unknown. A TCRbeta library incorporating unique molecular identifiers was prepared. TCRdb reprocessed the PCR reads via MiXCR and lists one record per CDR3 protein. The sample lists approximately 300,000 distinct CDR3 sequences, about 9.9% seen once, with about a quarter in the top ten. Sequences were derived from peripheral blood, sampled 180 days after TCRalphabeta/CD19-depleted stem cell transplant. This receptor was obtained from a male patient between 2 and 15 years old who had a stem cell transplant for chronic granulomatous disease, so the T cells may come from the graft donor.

CDR3 sequence (DNA): TGTGCCAGCAGCTTAAGGGACTATAATTCACCCCTCCACTTT. Protein product: CASSLRDYNSPLHF. The chain carries TRBV7-2 and TRBJ1-6; no definite D call. The CDR3 spans 14 residues. V was trimmed by 2 bases and J by 3 bases, leaving 5 bases between them. Germline CDR1 SGHTA, CDR2 FQGNSA.